These 18 T cell receptor beta chains originate from one sample sequenced in a study of T-cell reconstitution after alpha-beta-depleted transplantation in children. Construction of the TCRbeta library involved unique molecular identifiers. TCRdb used MiXCR to reprocess the PCR reads, holding one entry per CDR3 protein. The sample yields over 550,000 distinct CDR3 sequences, 10% to 13% seen once. Sequences were derived from PBMCs from the stem cell graft donor, sampled from the stem cell graft. These receptors were taken from a human donor who donated a stem cell graft to a child with acute myeloid leukemia.

In this sample, this clonotype turned up many times. The chain is built from TRBV5-1 and TRBJ1-1, with D unresolved. V gave up 2 bases and J gave up 0 bases, with 17 bases separating them. This CDR3 is built from 17 residues. Germline V gives CDR1 SGHRS, CDR2 YFSETQ. CDR3 sequence: CASSFHSTYPMNTEAFF. The CDR3 nucleotides read TGCGCCAGCAGCTTTCATTCGACATATCCCATGAACACTGAAGCTTTCTTT.

This rearrangement joins TRBV24-1 to TRBJ2-7; D is ambiguous. The CDR3 extends over 11 amino acids. The V end lost 3 bases, the J end lost 7 bases, and 6 bases lay between the germline ends. The germline V gene has CDR1 KGHDR and CDR2 SFDVKD. CDR3 amino acids: CATSDAREQYF. CDR3 nucleotides: TGTGCCACCAGTGATGCGAGGGAGCAGTACTTC.

This clonotype was detected many times. This chain joins TRBV12-5 and TRBJ2-3, with a weak D call TRBD1 (7 bases). Germline V CDR1 and CDR2: LGHNT, FRNRAP. CDR3 length: 13 amino acids. Trimming left V 6 bases short and J 4 bases short, with 11 bases between. This chain's CDR3 is CASGARGADTQYF. The DNA for the CDR3 is TGTGCTAGTGGCGCCAGGGGGGCAGATACGCAGTATTTT. Full variable domain (outside the CDR3, taken from reference TRBV12-5 and TRBJ2-3): DARVTQTPRHKVTEMGQEVTMRCQPILGHNTVFWYRQTMMQGLELLAYFRNRAPLDDSGMPKDRFSAEMPDATLATLKIQPSEPRDSAVYFCASGARGADTQYFGPGTRLTVL.

In this sample, this clonotype turned up many times. The V gene is TRBV7-3, the J gene TRBJ2-3; D unresolved. The V gene's germline CDR1 is SGHTA and CDR2 FQGTGA. The V and J ends lost 5 bases and 5 bases respectively, with 11 bases between them. CDR3 size: 13 residues. Written as DNA, the CDR3 is TGTGCCAGCAGCCCCGACCCCTTAGATACGCAGTATTTT. Protein sequence: CASSPDPLDTQYF.

This clonotype has only a few counts. The chain carries TRBV5-5 and TRBJ2-7, with a tentative D call TRBD2 (6 bases). Trimming took 4 bases from V and 6 from J, leaving 14 bases between them. Germline V gene lookup returns CDR1 SGHKS and CDR2 YYEKEE (reference sequence). The CDR3 length is 13 residues. DNA for the CDR3: TGTGCCAGCAGCCCGGGGACTGCCGTCGAGCAGTACTTC. Amino acid sequence: CASSPGTAVEQYF. Looking up the rest from reference TRBV5-5 and TRBJ2-7 gives the full variable domain: DAGVTQSPTHLIKTRGQQVTLRCSPISGHKSVSWYQQVLGQGPQFIFQYYEKEERGRGNFPDRFSARQFPNYSSELNVNALLLGDSALYLCASSPGTAVEQYFGPGTRLTVT.

The chain couples TRBV12-3 or TRBV12-4 to TRBJ1-3, with D possibly TRBD1 on 6 matching bases. This CDR3 has 15 residues. V was shortened by 7 bases and J by 1 base, with 14 bases between the two germline ends. The CDR3 here is CASTILQGSGNTIYF. The DNA of the CDR3 is TGTGCCAGCACTATTCTCCAGGGGTCTGGAAACACCATATATTTT.

This clonotype was observed at least ten times. The chain recombines TRBV11-2 with TRBJ1-6; 8 nucleotides match TRBD1. V was pared by 5 bases and J by 6 bases, with 3 bases of the junction left unmatched. Germline loops: CDR1 SGHAT, CDR2 FQNNGV. The length of the CDR3 is 14 residues. The CDR3 bases are TGTGCCAGCAGCCTGACAGGGGTTAATTCACCCCTCCACTTT. This sequence encodes CASSLTGVNSPLHF. Full variable domain (rest looked up from reference TRBV11-2 and TRBJ1-6): EAGVAQSPRYKIIEKRQSVAFWCNPISGHATLYWYQQILGQGPKLLIQFQNNGVVDDSQLPKDRFSAERLKGVDSTLKIQPAKLEDSAVYLCASSLTGVNSPLHFGNGTRLTVT.

The J gene is TRBJ2-5, the V gene TRBV5-1; TRBD2 is a possible D gene (5 bases). V was cut by 7 bases and J by 5 bases, with 24 bases left in between. In germline, CDR1 is SGHRS, CDR2 YFSETQ. The CDR3 has 16 amino acids. CDR3 in amino acids: CASRSVAQSSGETQYF. The CDR3 DNA reads TGCGCCAGCCGATCGGTGGCGCAATCTTCGGGGGAGACCCAGTACTTC.

This clonotype was found a few times. V is TRBV7-3 and J is TRBJ2-3, with D tentatively TRBD1 or TRBD2 (5 bases each). Germline CDR1 SGHTA, CDR2 FQGTGA. The CDR3 runs to 16 residues. Deletions cut 5 bases from V and 4 bases from J, with 19 bases between. The CDR3 DNA sequence: TGTGCCAGCAGCCCATACCCCGGGACCTCCGCAGATACGCAGTATTTT. Encoded protein: CASSPYPGTSADTQYF.

The gene calls are TRBV5-1 and TRBJ2-3; 8 bases fit TRBD2. The V gene end was trimmed by 6 bases and the J gene end by 2 bases; junction bases not matched to a gene: 5. The CDR3 is 14 residues long. The germline V gene encodes CDR1 SGHRS and CDR2 YFSETQ. The DNA of the CDR3 is TGCGCCAGCACCCCGGGGGGGACCACAGATACGCAGTATTTT. The encoded protein is CASTPGGTTDTQYF.

Many counts were recorded for this clonotype. V and J are TRBV12-3 or TRBV12-4 and TRBJ2-1, with 12 bases fitting TRBD2. J gave up 6 bases and V 6 bases, and 12 bases lay outside the gene matches. The CDR3 totals 17 residues. The chain's CDR3 is CASRDRPSGRATNEQFF. CDR3 sequence (DNA): TGTGCCAGCAGAGACCGGCCTAGCGGGAGGGCCACCAATGAGCAGTTCTTC.

This clonotype was picked up a small number of times. The chain uses TRBV12-3 or TRBV12-4 and TRBJ2-2, with a possible D match to TRBD1 (6 bases). V dropped 3 bases and J dropped 7 bases, with 9 bases sitting between them. This CDR3 is 13 amino acids long. CDR3 nucleotide sequence: TGTGCCAGCAGTTTTAAAGGGGGCGGGGAGCTGTTTTTT. Translation gives CASSFKGGGELFF.

There are many counts of this clonotype. This chain joins TRBV7-8 and TRBJ1-1; no definite D call. Trimming left V 4 bases short and J 0 bases short, with 12 bases between. CDR3 size: 15 residues. The germline gives CDR1 SGHVS, CDR2 FQNEAQ. The CDR3 protein is CASSSQADLNTEAFF. The CDR3 DNA sequence: TGTGCCAGCAGCTCCCAAGCTGACTTGAACACTGAAGCTTTCTTT.

The gene calls are TRBV20-1 and TRBJ2-4, with TRBD2 identical over 14 bases. The CDR3 is made up of 19 amino acids. The V gene end was trimmed by 1 base and the J gene end by 3 bases; junction bases not matched to a gene: 11. Germline CDR1 DFQATT, CDR2 SNEGSKA (reference sequence). The CDR3 coding sequence is TGCAGTGCTAGAGGATCCGGGACTAGCGGGAGTGTCGGCAAAAACATTCAGTACTTC. As protein: CSARGSGTSGSVGKNIQYF.

This clonotype has a count of ten or more. The rearrangement joins TRBV12-3 or TRBV12-4 to TRBJ2-7; 7 nucleotides match TRBD1. V gave up 5 bases and J gave up 5 bases; unmatched junction bases: 3. The CDR3 runs 12 residues. CDR3 coding DNA: TGTGCCAGCAGTCCCGACAGGGACGAGCAGTACTTC. Translated, it gives CASSPDRDEQYF.

With respect to this clonotype: A much larger clone lies a single base off, so this may be a read error. The conserved phenylalanine or tryptophan normally closing the CDR3 is absent here, so this likely arose from a read error. The V gene is TRBV7-2, the J gene TRBJ1-5, with D maybe TRBD1 (5 bases). Trimming stripped 0 bases from V and 7 bases from J, with 13 bases between. CDR1 and CDR2 (germline): SGHTA, FQGNSA. The CDR3 extends over 15 amino acids. In DNA form, the CDR3 reads TGTGCCAGCAGCTTAGCGGCACAGGTAAGGCAGCCCCAGCATTCT. Its protein product is CASSLAAQVRQPQHS.

This clonotype was counted many times. J is TRBJ2-6 and V is TRBV2, with D perhaps TRBD1 (6 bases). Germline V gene data show CDR1 as SNHLY and CDR2 as FYNNEI. Trimming pared 8 bases from V and 2 bases from J, leaving 13 bases between. The CDR3 runs 15 residues. CDR3 loop: CASGGQTAGANVLTF. Written as DNA, the CDR3 is TGTGCCAGCGGCGGACAGACCGCTGGGGCCAACGTCCTGACTTTC.

This clonotype was observed a handful of times. The rearrangement links TRBV7-8 to TRBJ2-2, with D possibly TRBD2 on 6 matching bases. Deletions cut 1 base from V and 5 bases from J, with 17 bases between. Germline V gene sequence: CDR1 SGHVS, CDR2 FQNEAQ. This CDR3 spans 17 amino acids. The CDR3 DNA follows: TGTGCCAGCAGCTTAGGTGTGGCTAGCGCGTCGACCGGGGAGCTGTTTTTT. It encodes CASSLGVASASTGELFF.